This TCR beta chain was sequenced during a study of blood T cell repertoires in COVID-19. Germline V CDR1 and CDR2: LNHDA, SQIVND (reference sequence). This CDR3 is built from 13 residues. Trimming removed 5 bases from V and 3 bases from J, with 8 bases in between. All enrollees were about 18 to 89 years old and from fewer than 25 US areas. Each participant's cohort was designated according to participant-reported clinical history. Source study methods: The authors estimated nucleated cell counts from reference gene primer amplification. This table comes from immunoSEQ multiplex PCR, and its TCRdb copy is limited to in-frame clones, with some not included. V and J calls and clone size are copied from that table; D and trimming were computed from the DNA. In the table there are a few hundred thousand clones, approximately 88% of which are singletons.

Source material: PBMCs or T cells enriched from blood (not recorded which). The chain employs TRBV19 and TRBJ2-1; D possibly corresponds to TRBD1 (6 bases). This TCR was recovered from a man aged 18-30 years with acute COVID-19. Here the CDR3 DNA reads TGTGCCAGTAGTGCGGACAGCTACAATGAGCAGTTCTTC. Amino acids: CASSADSYNEQFF.